This entry concerns a single TCR beta chain. Its antigen is still unknown. Data came from immunoSEQ multiplex PCR; TCRdb stores just in-frame clones and leaves some out. The data hold approximately 150,000 clones, with approximately 93% observed a single time. The data originate from a study of T cell responses to AZD1222 COVID-19 vaccine. Findings of the study overall: Dominant at 160-218 and 743-854, vaccine-associated CD4 TCRs also spanned spike. Recipients of AZD1222 seropositive at baseline numbered only 5 to 7. Following two doses of AZD1222, Spike-specific TCR breadth and depth rose. Females made up more of the donors, who were largely white British, and clonal diversity may have come out too low.

The V end was cut by 1 base, the J end by 2 bases, with 7 bases between. In germline, CDR1 is SGHDT, CDR2 YYEEEE. This CDR3 is built from 13 residues. Sequenced here: peripheral blood, sampled on day 0 of MenACWY control vaccination. The TCR comes from an adult in good health. V usage is TRBV5-6 and J usage is TRBJ2-7; D is ambiguous. The CDR3 nucleotides are TGTGCCAGCAGCTTGACTACCGCCTACGAGCAGTACTTC. Its protein is CASSLTTAYEQYF.